This T cell receptor (beta chain) originates from a study of T cell responses to AZD1222 COVID-19 vaccine. Study-wide results and limits: No repertoire was sampled before or during the peak T cell response, only after it. Possibly, clonal diversity was underestimated; donors were largely white British and included more females.

Samples with a second dose at about 4 or about 12 weeks were pooled together. Produced via immunoSEQ multiplex PCR; TCRdb's table is partial and in-frame only. The table records fewer than 85,000 clones, roughly 80% of them present only once. The V gene lost 5 bases and the J gene lost 4 bases, with 18 bases spanning the gap. The length of the CDR3 is 15 residues. Germline CDR1 reads SNHLY; CDR2 reads FYNNEI. With regard to this clone: Its antigen is undetermined.

Sequenced here: peripheral blood, sampled 28 days after the second AZD1222 dose. The genes are TRBV2 and TRBJ2-7, with D perhaps TRBD1 or TRBD2 (6 bases each). This TCR came from an adult who received the AZD1222 COVID-19 vaccine. CDR3 residues: CASSQDRLEGYEQYF. CDR3 nucleotide sequence: TGTGCCAGCAGTCAAGACAGGCTGGAGGGGTACGAGCAGTACTTC.